This T cell receptor (beta chain) stems from a study of blood T cell repertoires in COVID-19. The CDR3 sequence is 13 residues long. Between the trimmed V and J ends, which lost 5 bases and 7 bases, there was a span of 11 bases. Looked up from germline, CDR1 is MDHEN and CDR2 is SYDVKM. Some clones are missing from TCRdb's copy, which holds only in-frame ones; the method was immunoSEQ multiplex PCR. Here the sample spans approximately 300,000 clones, approximately 85% being singletons. The chain combines TRBV28 with TRBJ1-4, with a possible D match to TRBD1 (6 bases). This receptor was obtained from a woman aged 25 to 39 who had recovered from COVID-19. Sequencing used PBMCs or T cells enriched from blood (not recorded which). CDR3 residues: CASSRGAREKLFF. DNA for the CDR3: TGTGCCAGCAGTCGGGGGGCGCGTGAAAAACTGTTTTTT.